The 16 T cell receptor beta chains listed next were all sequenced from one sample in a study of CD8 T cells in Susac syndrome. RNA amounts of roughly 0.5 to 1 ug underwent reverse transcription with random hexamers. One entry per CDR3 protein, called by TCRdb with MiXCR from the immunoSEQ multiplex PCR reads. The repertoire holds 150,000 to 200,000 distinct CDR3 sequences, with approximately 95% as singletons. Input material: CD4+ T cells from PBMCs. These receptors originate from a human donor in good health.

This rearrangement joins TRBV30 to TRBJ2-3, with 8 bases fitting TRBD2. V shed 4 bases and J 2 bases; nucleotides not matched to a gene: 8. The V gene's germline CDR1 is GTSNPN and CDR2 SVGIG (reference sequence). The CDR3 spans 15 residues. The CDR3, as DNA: TGTGCCTGGAACCAGCGGGGGTCTAACACAGATACGCAGTATTTT. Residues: CAWNQRGSNTDTQYF.

The CDR3 reads CASGRALGNTGELFF. CDR3 bases: TGTGCCAGCGGACGGGCGCTGGGGAACACCGGGGAGCTGTTTTTT. The genes are TRBV6-2 or TRBV6-3 and TRBJ2-2; no definite D call. The germline V and J ends were trimmed by 8 bases and 1 base, with 14 bases remaining between them. The CDR3 loop spans 15 amino acids. Per the germline V gene, CDR1 is MNHEY and CDR2 is SVGEGT.

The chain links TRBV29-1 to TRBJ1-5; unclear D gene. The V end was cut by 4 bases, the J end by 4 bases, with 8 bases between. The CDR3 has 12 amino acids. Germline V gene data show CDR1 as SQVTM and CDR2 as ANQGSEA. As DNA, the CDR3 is TGCAGCGTTGGTTTGGGGAATCAGCCCCAGCATTTT. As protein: CSVGLGNQPQHF.

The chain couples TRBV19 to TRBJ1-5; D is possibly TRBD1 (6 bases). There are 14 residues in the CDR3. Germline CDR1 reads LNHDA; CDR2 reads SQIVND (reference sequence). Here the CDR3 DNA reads TGTGCTACAAACCCACAGGGATCAGGACAGCCCCAGCATTTT. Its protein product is CATNPQGSGQPQHF.

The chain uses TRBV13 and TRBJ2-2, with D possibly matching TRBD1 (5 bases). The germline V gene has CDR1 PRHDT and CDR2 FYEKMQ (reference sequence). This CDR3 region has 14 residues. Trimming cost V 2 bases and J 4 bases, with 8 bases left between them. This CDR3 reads CASSLLQGTGELFF. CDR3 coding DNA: TGTGCCAGCAGCTTACTCCAGGGCACCGGGGAGCTGTTTTTT.

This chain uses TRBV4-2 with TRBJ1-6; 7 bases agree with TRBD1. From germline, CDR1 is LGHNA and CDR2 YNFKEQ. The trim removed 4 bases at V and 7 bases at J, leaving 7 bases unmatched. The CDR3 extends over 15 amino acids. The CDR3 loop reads CASSPPTGENSPLHF. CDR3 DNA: TGTGCCAGCAGCCCCCCCACAGGGGAGAATTCACCCCTCCACTTT.

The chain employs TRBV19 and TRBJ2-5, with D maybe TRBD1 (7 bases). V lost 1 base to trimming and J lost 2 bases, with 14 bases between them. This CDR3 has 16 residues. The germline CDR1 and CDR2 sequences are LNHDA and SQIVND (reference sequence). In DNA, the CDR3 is TGTGCCAGTAGTATAGCCCGGGGGACAGATCAAGAGACCCAGTACTTC. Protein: CASSIARGTDQETQYF.

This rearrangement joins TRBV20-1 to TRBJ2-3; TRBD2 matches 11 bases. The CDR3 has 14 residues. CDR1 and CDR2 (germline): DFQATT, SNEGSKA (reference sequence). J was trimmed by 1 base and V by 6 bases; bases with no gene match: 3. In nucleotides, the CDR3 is TGCAGTGCCAAACTAGCGGGGGGCACAGATACGCAGTATTTT. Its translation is CSAKLAGGTDTQYF.

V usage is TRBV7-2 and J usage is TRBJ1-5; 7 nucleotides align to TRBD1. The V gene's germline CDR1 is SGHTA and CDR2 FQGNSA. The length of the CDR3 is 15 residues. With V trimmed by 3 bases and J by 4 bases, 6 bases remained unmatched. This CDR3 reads CASSFQTGPNQPQHF. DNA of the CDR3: TGTGCCAGCAGCTTCCAGACAGGGCCAAATCAGCCCCAGCATTTT.

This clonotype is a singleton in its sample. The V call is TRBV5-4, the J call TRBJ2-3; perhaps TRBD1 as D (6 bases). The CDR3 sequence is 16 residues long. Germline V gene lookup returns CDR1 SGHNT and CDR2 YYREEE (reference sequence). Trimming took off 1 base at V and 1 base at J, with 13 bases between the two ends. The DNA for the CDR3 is TGTGCCAGCAGCTTGTCTTGGCAGGGGCGCACAGATACGCAGTATTTT. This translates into CASSLSWQGRTDTQYF. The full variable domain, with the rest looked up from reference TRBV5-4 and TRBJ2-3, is ETGVTQSPTHLIKTRGQQVTLRCSSQSGHNTVSWYQQALGQGPQFIFQYYREEENGRGNFPPRFSGLQFPNYSSELNVNALELDDSALYLCASSLSWQGRTDTQYFGPGTRLTVL.

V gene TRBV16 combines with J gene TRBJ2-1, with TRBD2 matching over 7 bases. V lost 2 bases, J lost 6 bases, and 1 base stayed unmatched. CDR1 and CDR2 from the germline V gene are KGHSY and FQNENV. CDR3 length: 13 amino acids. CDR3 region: CASSQSGVNEQFF. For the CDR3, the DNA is TGTGCCAGCAGCCAAAGCGGGGTCAATGAGCAGTTCTTC.

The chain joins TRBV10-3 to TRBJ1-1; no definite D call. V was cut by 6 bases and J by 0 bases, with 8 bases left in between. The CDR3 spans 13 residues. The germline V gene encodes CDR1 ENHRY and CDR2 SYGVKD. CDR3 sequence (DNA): TGTGCCATCAGCGGACGGGTGAACACTGAAGCTTTCTTT. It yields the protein CAISGRVNTEAFF.

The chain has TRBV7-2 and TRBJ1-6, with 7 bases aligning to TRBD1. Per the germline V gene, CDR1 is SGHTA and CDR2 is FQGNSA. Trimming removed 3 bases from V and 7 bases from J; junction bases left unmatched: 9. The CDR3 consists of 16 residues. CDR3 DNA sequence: TGTGCCAGCAGCTTTGGTACCACAGGGGCCAATTCACCCCTCCACTTT. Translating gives CASSFGTTGANSPLHF.

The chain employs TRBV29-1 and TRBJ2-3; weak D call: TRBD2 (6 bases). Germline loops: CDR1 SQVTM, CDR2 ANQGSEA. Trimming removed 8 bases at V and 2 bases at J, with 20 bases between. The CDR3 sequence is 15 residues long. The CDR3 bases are TGCAGCTCCAGCCCTGCGGGGCCCTACACAGATACGCAGTATTTT. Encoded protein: CSSSPAGPYTDTQYF.

The CDR3 loop is CSYIDRATEAFF. CDR3 nucleotides: TGCAGCTATATCGACAGAGCCACTGAAGCTTTCTTT. This rearrangement joins TRBV29-1 to TRBJ1-1, with D perhaps matching TRBD1 (5 bases). V was pared by 8 bases and J by 4 bases, with 14 bases between. Per the germline V gene, CDR1 is SQVTM and CDR2 is ANQGSEA. The CDR3 length is 12 residues. The whole variable domain, filled in from reference TRBV29-1 and TRBJ1-1, reads SAVISQKPSRDICQRGTSLTIQCQVDSQVTMMFWYRQQPGQSLTLIATANQGSEATYESGFVIDKFPISRPNLTFSTLTVSNMSPEDSSIYLCSYIDRATEAFFGQGTRLTVV.

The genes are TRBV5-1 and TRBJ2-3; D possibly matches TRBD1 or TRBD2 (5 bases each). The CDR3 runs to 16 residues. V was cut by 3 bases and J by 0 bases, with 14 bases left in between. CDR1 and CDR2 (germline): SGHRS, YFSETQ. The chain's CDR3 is CASSSEGRISTDTQYF. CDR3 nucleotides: TGCGCCAGCAGCTCCGAGGGACGGATTAGCACAGATACGCAGTATTTT.